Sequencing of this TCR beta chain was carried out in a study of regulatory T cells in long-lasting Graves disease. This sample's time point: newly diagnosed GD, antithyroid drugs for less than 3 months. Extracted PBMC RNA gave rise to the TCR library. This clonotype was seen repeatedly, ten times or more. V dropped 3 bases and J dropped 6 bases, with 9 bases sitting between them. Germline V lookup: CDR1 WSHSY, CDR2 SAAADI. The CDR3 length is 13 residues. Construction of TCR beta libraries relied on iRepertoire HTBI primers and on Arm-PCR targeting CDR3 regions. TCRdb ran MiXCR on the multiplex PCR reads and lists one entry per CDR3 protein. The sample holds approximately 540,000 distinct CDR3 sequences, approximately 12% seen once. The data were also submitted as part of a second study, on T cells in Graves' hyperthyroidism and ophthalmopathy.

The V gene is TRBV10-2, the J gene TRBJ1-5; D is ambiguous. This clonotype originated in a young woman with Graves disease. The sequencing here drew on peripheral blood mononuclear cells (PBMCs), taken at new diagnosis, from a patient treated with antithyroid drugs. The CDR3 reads CASSDGEGQPQHF. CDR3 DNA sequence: TGCGCCAGCAGTGATGGGGAAGGTCAGCCCCAGCATTTT.